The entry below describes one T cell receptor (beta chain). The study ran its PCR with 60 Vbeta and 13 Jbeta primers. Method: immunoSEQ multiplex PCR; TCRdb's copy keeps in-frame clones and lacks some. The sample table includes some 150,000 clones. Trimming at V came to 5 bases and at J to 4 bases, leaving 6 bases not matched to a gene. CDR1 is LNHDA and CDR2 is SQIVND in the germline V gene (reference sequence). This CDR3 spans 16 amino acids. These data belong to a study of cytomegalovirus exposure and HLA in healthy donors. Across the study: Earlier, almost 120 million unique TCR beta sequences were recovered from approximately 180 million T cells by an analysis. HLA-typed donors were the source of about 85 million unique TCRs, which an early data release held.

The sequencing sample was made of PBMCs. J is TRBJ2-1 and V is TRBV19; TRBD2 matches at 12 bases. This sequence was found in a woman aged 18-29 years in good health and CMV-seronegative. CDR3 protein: CASSGLAGWRYNEQFF. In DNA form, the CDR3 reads TGTGCCAGTAGTGGACTAGCGGGATGGAGGTACAATGAGCAGTTCTTC. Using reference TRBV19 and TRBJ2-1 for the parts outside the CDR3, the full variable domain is DGGITQSPKYLFRKEGQNVTLSCEQNLNHDAMYWYRQDPGQGLRLIYYSQIVNDFQKGDIAEGYSVSREKKESFPLTVTSAQKNPTAFYLCASSGLAGWRYNEQFFGPGTRLTVL.